In its sample, the clone carrying this TCR beta chain was seen a few times. Its specificity is unknown. Preparation of the TCRbeta library involved a method that used unique molecular identifiers. TCRdb reprocessed the PCR reads via MiXCR and lists one record per CDR3 protein. This table has fewer than 1 million distinct CDR3 sequences, 15% to 20% appearing once. This sample stems from a study of T-cell reconstitution after alpha-beta-depleted transplantation in children. Study-wide results and caveats: T cells produced anew were the main source of T-cell counts and diversity one year after transplant.

Trimming took 3 bases from V and 8 from J; bases not matched to a gene: 8. Germline V gives CDR1 SQVTM, CDR2 ANQGSEA. The CDR3 is 14 residues long. The TCR comes from a male patient aged 10 to 17 who had a stem cell transplant for acute lymphoblastic leukemia, so the T cells may come from the graft donor. V and J are TRBV29-1 and TRBJ2-1; 9 nucleotides match TRBD2. This specimen consisted of PBMCs, mostly from graft donor cells, obtained 360 days after TCRalphabeta/CD19-depleted stem cell transplant. The CDR3 loop is CSVEGGGLAYEQFF. CDR3 sequence (DNA): TGCAGCGTTGAGGGGGGGGGACTAGCCTATGAGCAGTTCTTC.